This T cell receptor (beta chain) is from a study of T cells in localized non-small cell lung cancer. Study-wide results and limits: Among blood samples, higher T cell density accompanied longer overall survival. Adjacent lung exhibited a median of about 50 among the 100 most abundant tumor clones. T cell clonality was highest in uninvolved adjacent lung, above tumor. Only one tumor region went through sequencing, so heterogeneity may still be there.

This CDR3 contains 13 residues. Germline trimming cut 3 bases from V and 9 bases from J; bases unmatched to any gene: 1. CDR1 is KGHSH, CDR2 LQKENI, per germline. Using immunoSEQ multiplex PCR, the repertoire was profiled, and TCRdb retains in-frame clones only, with some absent. The sample lists some 30,000 clones, around 90% occurring once. In the case of this clone: Antigen unknown.

The specimen was PBMCs, collected before any cancer treatment. This receptor was identified in a man aged 35-75 years with stage II lung adenocarcinoma. This rearrangement joins TRBV18 to TRBJ2-7; 14 positions agree with TRBD2. DNA for the CDR3: TGTGCCAGCTCACCCGGGACTAGCGGGGGGCAGTACTTC. Translating gives CASSPGTSGGQYF. The entire variable domain, with the rest obtained from reference TRBV18 and TRBJ2-7, is as follows: NAGVMQNPRHLVRRRGQEARLRCSPMKGHSHVYWYRQLPEEGLKFMVYLQKENIIDESGMPKERFSAEFPKEGPSILRIQQVVRGDSAAYFCASSPGTSGGQYFGPGTRLTVT.